This TCR beta chain was recorded in a study of blood T cell repertoires in COVID-19 (dated by TCRdb to about 2020). Study-level background: Samples covering the acute and convalescent phases of COVID-19 were provided by collaborators in the United States, Italy and Spain. The material from the prospective study consisted of cDNA or gDNA derived from T cells, B-cell-depleted T cells, or PBMCs. Deeply sampled blood TCRbeta repertoires from subjects exposed to, actively infected with, or recovered from COVID-19 were included in the dataset. A freely available public database, intended as a resource for researchers studying the immune response to SARS-CoV-2, is where the repertoires were released. Samples came from the ongoing ImmuneRACE study (first 160 participants) plus 1,254 subjects from 6 global collaborators. The sample metadata nearly always contained a de-identified subject ID, COVID-19 status, age in years and sex. HLA class I and class II types, where available, came from metadata supplied by the sample provider rather than from assay-based typing. Summary of the overall study and its limitations: Clinical and demographic metadata were provided uncurated, with the amount varying by source and participant.

Whole blood was collected in K2EDTA tubes by collaborating institutions according to the institutions' own protocols. Collaborator samples were shipped for TCRbeta analysis as frozen whole blood, isolated PBMCs, or DNA extracted from either sample type. Comments on this clone: It lacks a known antigen. One base away there is no much larger clone; base qualities are not given.

The immunoSEQ Assay, a bias-controlled multiplex PCR, was used to amplify TCRbeta CDR3 regions from genomic DNA. Per the source publication's procedure: Within the assay, amplification of reference gene primers was used to estimate how many nucleated cells each sample contained. Sequence reads were collapsed and filtered to measure the absolute abundance of every unique TCRbeta CDR3 rearrangement. For each sample, productive Simpson clonality was calculated as the square root of Simpson's diversity index across productive rearrangements. The clones in this table, taken by TCRdb from immuneACCESS, are in-frame only. Not every clone is retained; where verified, under half of the shortfall comes from an unresolved V gene, and the cause of the rest is unknown. V, J and clone size derive from that table, while D and trimming were established from the DNA sequence. The sample table records hundreds of thousands of clones; over 65% of these occur just once. Together, the top ten hold over 3% of the sample.

The source material was peripheral blood. The receptor was isolated from a woman of 80 years or more with acute or convalescent COVID-19.

Here is the DNA: TGTGCCAGCAGCCAAGAGGTAAGGCTAGCGGTGTACAATGAGCAGTTCTTC. Its amino acids are CASSQEVRLAVYNEQFF. The rearrangement joined TRBV3-1 (or the pseudogene TRBV3-2) to TRBJ2-1; the junction holds 7 bases that match TRBD2. The germline V gene (reference sequence) gives CDR1 as LGHDT and CDR2 as YNNKEL. V loses 0 bases at its end and J loses 4 bases; junction bases beyond the gene matches: 9. The CDR3 spans 17 residues, from the cysteine through the phenylalanine. CDR3 DNA only is kept here, 51 bases in frame from base 1.